This TCR beta chain was profiled in a study of metastatic and nonmetastatic thyroid tumors. Overall study: The study looked at repertoires side by side in blood and in tumor or nodule tissue from malignant and benign thyroid patients. Study-wide points: In blood and tumor, TCR beta diversity was reportedly significantly higher in malignant thyroid tumors than in benign nodules.

Thyroid surgery was preceded by no treatment in any patient. This clone was observed many times. What it binds is not known. Methods used by the authors: The authors used CDR3 differences across clinicopathological groups to build a distant-metastasis classifier for papillary thyroid cancer. TCRdb reassembled clones from the PCR reads with MiXCR. V and J calls and clone size were set by TCRdb, not the authors. Of over 15,000 clones in the sample, 25% to 30% are singletons; the top ten hold 15%. This CDR3 is built from 16 residues. Deletions cut 0 bases from V and 5 bases from J, with 17 bases between. Germline V gene lookup returns CDR1 DFQATT and CDR2 SNEGSKA (reference sequence).

Sequencing input: tumor tissue. This receptor was taken from a female donor with papillary thyroid cancer or a benign thyroid nodule (not recorded which). Some clones in this sample may be carry-over from other donors' samples. The gene calls are TRBV20-1 and TRBJ2-1, with D possibly being TRBD2 (6 bases). The CDR3 bases are TGCAGTGCTAGAGATCTCTGGGACCCGGGGGACAATGAGCAGTTCTTC. This codes for CSARDLWDPGDNEQFF.